This is a list of T cell receptor beta chains from one sample in a study of blood T cell repertoires in COVID-19. The data were produced by immunoSEQ multiplex PCR, yet TCRdb's version contains in-frame clones alone and is incomplete. The sample consists of about 42,000 clones, more than 80% of them appearing once. The specimen was peripheral blood. The receptors originated from a man aged 30 to 39 with active or convalescent COVID-19. Both conserved end residues are part of each CDR3. The order of the fields is V gene, J gene, clone size, CDR3 protein. Rows give clone size only sometimes, using once, few, many, or a class for an expanded clone.

v_gene: TRBV7-9
j_gene: TRBJ2-2
abundance: few
CDR3aa: CASSRGKGPNTGELFF

v_gene: TRBV11-3
j_gene: TRBJ2-3
abundance: .
CDR3aa: CASSPGLADSTDTQYF

v_gene: TRBV10-1
j_gene: TRBJ2-1
abundance: .
CDR3aa: CASSGRTSGRASEQFF

v_gene: TRBV29-1
j_gene: TRBJ2-4
abundance: .
CDR3aa: CSVDGTSGENIQYF

v_gene: TRBV21-1
j_gene: TRBJ2-6
abundance: .
CDR3aa: CASKDRGRSGANVLTF

v_gene: TRBV9
j_gene: TRBJ2-5
abundance: .
CDR3aa: CASSVGAGRETQYF

v_gene: TRBV27
j_gene: TRBJ2-1
abundance: .
CDR3aa: CASRGTGGNEQFF

v_gene: TRBV20-1
j_gene: TRBJ2-2
abundance: .
CDR3aa: CSASVRGGDAGELFF

v_gene: TRBV2
j_gene: TRBJ2-7
abundance: .
CDR3aa: CASSTGPGQGNYEQYF

v_gene: TRBV4-1
j_gene: TRBJ1-5
abundance: .
CDR3aa: CASGRVAEGNQPQHF

v_gene: TRBV5-1
j_gene: TRBJ2-3
abundance: once
CDR3aa: CASSAWTSGGARDTQYF

v_gene: TRBV7-3
j_gene: TRBJ2-1
abundance: few
CDR3aa: CASSLNVGVYNEQFF

v_gene: TRBV24-1
j_gene: TRBJ2-3
abundance: .
CDR3aa: CATSDLKGTGSTDTQYF

v_gene: TRBV19
j_gene: TRBJ2-3
abundance: .
CDR3aa: CASSVDRGDTQYF